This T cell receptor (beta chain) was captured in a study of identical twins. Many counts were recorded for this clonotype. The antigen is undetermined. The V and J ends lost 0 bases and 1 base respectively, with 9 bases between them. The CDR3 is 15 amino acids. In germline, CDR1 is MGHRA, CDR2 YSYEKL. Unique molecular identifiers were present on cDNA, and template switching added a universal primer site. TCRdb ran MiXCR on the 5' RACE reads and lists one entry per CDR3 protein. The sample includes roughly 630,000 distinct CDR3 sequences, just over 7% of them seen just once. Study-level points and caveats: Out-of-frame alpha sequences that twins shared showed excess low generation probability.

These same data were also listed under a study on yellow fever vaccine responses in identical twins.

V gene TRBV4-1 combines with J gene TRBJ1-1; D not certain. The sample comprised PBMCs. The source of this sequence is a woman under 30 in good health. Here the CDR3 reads CASSQDREWNTEAFF. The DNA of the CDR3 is TGCGCCAGCAGCCAAGATAGGGAGTGGAACACTGAAGCTTTCTTT.